The following is a T cell receptor beta chain sequence with its context. Its antigen is currently unknown. TCRdb reprocessed the 5' RACE reads with MiXCR, giving one entry per CDR3 protein. The data hold over 400,000 distinct CDR3 sequences, with about 24% observed a single time. Deletions cut 1 base from V and 1 base from J, with 1 base between. This CDR3 has 13 residues. Germline V gene data show CDR1 as MRHNA and CDR2 as SNTAGT. The sample belongs to a study of CD8 T cells in ankylosing spondylitis. Overall study findings and caveats: Blood of patients with ankylosing spondylitis appeared to be characterized by a TCR beta motif of roughly eight highly homologous variants.

The J gene is TRBJ2-2, the V gene TRBV6-4; D call uncertain. The receptor was derived from a male donor with ankylosing spondylitis. Material: blood, either unsorted or a sorted T cell fraction (not recorded which). CDR3 sequence (DNA): TGTGCCAGCAGTGACTGGAACACCGGGGAGCTGTTTTTT. It translates to CASSDWNTGELFF.